This T cell receptor beta chain was observed in a study of T cell clonotyping in hematopoietic cell transplantation. Whole-study results and caveats: At the given depth, recipient repertoires were over 95% de novo clonotypes. Pathologically expanded recipient clonotypes increased progressively from day 30 to day 180 as diversity fell.

CDR1 and CDR2 from the germline V gene are MNHEY and SMNVEV (reference sequence). The CDR3 consists of 14 residues. The ends were cut back, 3 bases at V and 6 bases at J, with 12 bases in the middle. With regard to this clone: The antigen is not known.

Here immunoSEQ multiplex PCR was the method, and the copy in TCRdb shows in-frame clones only, minus some. The data hold approximately 20,000 clones, with roughly three quarters observed a single time. The clonotype originates from a man aged 60 to 69 in good health. Some clones in this sample may be carry-over from other donors' samples. Sequenced material: peripheral blood mononuclear cells. The rearrangement joins TRBV27 to TRBJ1-5, with D maybe TRBD1 (5 bases). CDR3 sequence reads: CASSFWGSSQPQHF. The CDR3 coding sequence is TGTGCCAGCAGTTTCTGGGGGAGTAGTCAGCCCCAGCATTTT.